This T cell receptor beta chain was profiled in a study of regulatory T cells in long-lasting Graves disease. Time point given: persistent/refractory GD, antithyroid drugs over 5 years with positive TRAb. The TCR library was made from RNA that had been extracted from PBMCs in TRIzol. It was by American Thyroid Association guidelines that Graves' disease was diagnosed. The authors drew patients from an endocrinology department in Xi'an, China. Study results and caveats: Persistent cases of Graves' showed reduced TCR diversity relative to newly diagnosed patients.

With iRepertoire HTBI primers and Arm-PCR of CDR3 regions, TCR beta libraries were built. Each CDR3 protein is one row after TCRdb ran MiXCR on the multiplex PCR reads. The sample consists of around 460,000 distinct CDR3 sequences, under 25% of them appearing once. On this clonotype itself: Its antigen is still unknown.

The material was peripheral blood mononuclear cells (PBMCs), obtained when the disease was refractory, from a patient treated with antithyroid drugs. The TCR comes from a female donor with Graves disease.

CDR3 amino acids: CASSRLTGNYGYTF. The CDR3 nucleotides are TGTGCCAGCAGCCGCCTGACAGGGAACTATGGCTACACCTTC. The chain recombines TRBV6-2 or TRBV6-3 with TRBJ1-2; 7 bases are a match to TRBD1. The CDR3 has 14 residues. Trimming at V came to 6 bases and at J to 2 bases, leaving 6 bases not matched to a gene. Germline-derived CDR1 and CDR2 are MNHEY and SVGEGT.